The 22 T cell receptor beta chains presented below share a single source sample, sequenced in a study of T cell repertoires in cytomegalovirus infection. TCRdb redid the calling of the reads with MiXCR, one entry per CDR3 protein. The sample lists just over 300,000 distinct CDR3 sequences; 15% to 20% were seen once. The specimen sequenced was PBMCs. The receptors stem from a human donor in good health (CMV status not recorded). Some clones in this sample may be carry-over from other donors' samples.

This clonotype came up many times. The chain links TRBV7-6 to TRBJ2-1; possibly TRBD1 for D (6 bases). V was cut by 0 bases and J by 11 bases, with 11 bases left in between. Germline assignment: CDR1 SGHVS and CDR2 FNYEAQ. The CDR3 has 13 amino acids. CDR3 sequence (DNA): TGTGCCAGCAGCTTAGCGAGACAGGACAAGCAGTTCTTC. This gives the protein CASSLARQDKQFF.

This clonotype was recorded a few times. This chain connects TRBV5-1 to TRBJ1-3; 7 positions agree with TRBD1. CDR3 length: 15 residues. The germline CDR1 and CDR2 sequences are SGHRS and YFSETQ. Trimming took 4 bases from V and 0 from J; bases not matched to a gene: 4. The chain's CDR3 is CASSLDRNSGNTIYF. As DNA, the CDR3 is TGCGCCAGCAGCCTGGACAGGAACTCTGGAAACACCATATATTTT.

This clonotype was recorded many times. V is TRBV7-2 and J is TRBJ2-7; perhaps TRBD2 as D (5 bases). Between the trimmed V and J ends, which lost 0 bases and 6 bases, there was a span of 9 bases. The CDR3 spans 13 residues. Germline CDR1 is SGHTA and CDR2 is FQGNSA. The CDR3 DNA reads as TGTGCCAGCAGCTTAGCCGGGGTGTCCGAGCAGTACTTC. It yields the protein CASSLAGVSEQYF. Complete variable domain (other parts from reference TRBV7-2 and TRBJ2-7): GAGVSQSPSNKVTEKGKDVELRCDPISGHTALYWYRQSLGQGLEFLIYFQGNSAPDKSGLPSDRFSAERTGGSVSTLTIQRTQQEDSAVYLCASSLAGVSEQYFGPGTRLTVT.

There are a few counts of this clonotype. The V call is TRBV29-1, the J call TRBJ2-5; TRBD2 matches at 8 bases. The CDR3 totals 12 residues. CDR1 is SQVTM and CDR2 is ANQGSEA in the germline V gene. The V segment lost 4 bases and the J segment 3 bases; nucleotides outside the gene matches: 1. The CDR3 loop is CSVAGGEETQYF. CDR3 DNA sequence: TGCAGCGTTGCCGGGGGGGAAGAGACCCAGTACTTC. The full variable domain, completed using reference TRBV29-1 and TRBJ2-5, is SAVISQKPSRDICQRGTSLTIQCQVDSQVTMMFWYRQQPGQSLTLIATANQGSEATYESGFVIDKFPISRPNLTFSTLTVSNMSPEDSSIYLCSVAGGEETQYFGPGTRLLVL.

The table lists this clonotype with many counts. CDR3 DNA: TGTGCCAGCAGCTTAGAAGCTTCACCCCTCCACTTT. Its translation: CASSLEASPLHF. The chain is built from TRBV7-2 and TRBJ1-6; D not resolved. This CDR3 is 12 amino acids long. CDR1 and CDR2 (germline): SGHTA, FQGNSA. V shed 1 base and J shed 9 bases, with 4 bases lying between them.

With respect to this clonotype: This may come from a read error, since a much larger clone is one base off. The chain couples TRBV5-1 to TRBJ2-3, with 10 bases identical to TRBD2. CDR1 is SGHRS, CDR2 YFSETQ, per germline. J gave up 4 bases and V 1 base, and 9 bases lay outside the gene matches. The CDR3 covers 17 residues. This CDR3 reads CASSLLVAGGSSDTQYF. The CDR3 region has the DNA TGCGCCAGCAGCTTGTTGGTAGCGGGGGGAAGCTCAGATACGCAGTATTTT.

The CDR3 DNA reads TGTGCCAGCTCACCAGAACCGGGACAGGGAGGCTACGAGCAGTACTTC. This codes for CASSPEPGQGGYEQYF. This sequence joins TRBV18 and TRBJ2-7; TRBD1 matches 9 bases. Germline CDR1 and CDR2: KGHSH and LQKENI. J was trimmed by 3 bases and V by 2 bases; bases with no gene match: 8. This CDR3 region has 16 residues.

This sequence joins TRBV27 and TRBJ2-3, with 15 bases that match TRBD2. CDR3 size: 19 residues. V was pared by 8 bases and J by 6 bases, with 18 bases of the junction left unmatched. CDR1 and CDR2 (germline): MNHEY, SMNVEV (reference sequence). CDR3 sequence (DNA): TGTGCCAGCCGTCCGCCGGGACTAGCGGGGGGCCCTCGGGAGGATACGCAGTATTTT. Encoded protein: CASRPPGLAGGPREDTQYF.

This clonotype has just a few counts. The rearrangement joins TRBV4-3 to TRBJ1-5; D gene unclear. Deletions cut 0 bases from V and 3 bases from J, with 12 bases between. In germline, CDR1 is LGHNA, CDR2 YSLEER. The CDR3 is made up of 16 amino acids. The CDR3 protein is CASSQELRDDNQPQHF. CDR3 nucleotide sequence: TGCGCCAGCAGCCAAGAACTTAGGGATGACAATCAGCCCCAGCATTTT.

This clonotype was detected ten times or more. V gene TRBV19 combines with J gene TRBJ1-5, with 9 bases identical to TRBD1. J was trimmed by 4 bases and V by 5 bases; bases with no gene match: 6. The CDR3 spans 15 residues. CDR1 LNHDA and CDR2 SQIVND come from the germline V gene (reference sequence). The CDR3 is CASSGTTGGNQPQHF. CDR3 DNA: TGTGCCAGTAGTGGAACGACAGGGGGGAATCAGCCCCAGCATTTT. The variable domain in full, completed from reference TRBV19 and TRBJ1-5, reads DGGITQSPKYLFRKEGQNVTLSCEQNLNHDAMYWYRQDPGQGLRLIYYSQIVNDFQKGDIAEGYSVSREKKESFPLTVTSAQKNPTAFYLCASSGTTGGNQPQHFGDGTRLSIL.

The chain employs TRBV19 and TRBJ2-2; D is undetermined. There are 13 residues in the CDR3. Germline V gene lookup returns CDR1 LNHDA and CDR2 SQIVND (reference sequence). V shed 7 bases and J shed 6 bases, with 12 bases lying between them. The DNA for the CDR3 is TGTGCCAGTATGGTAGGTTCCTCCGGGGAGCTGTTTTTT. Residues: CASMVGSSGELFF. Full variable domain (rest looked up from reference TRBV19 and TRBJ2-2): DGGITQSPKYLFRKEGQNVTLSCEQNLNHDAMYWYRQDPGQGLRLIYYSQIVNDFQKGDIAEGYSVSREKKESFPLTVTSAQKNPTAFYLCASMVGSSGELFFGEGSRLTVL.

This clonotype was observed at least ten times. The chain joins TRBV4-3 to TRBJ2-1, with a weak D call TRBD1 (6 bases). Deletions cut 0 bases from V and 4 bases from J, with 10 bases between. The CDR3 extends over 15 amino acids. Germline V gene data show CDR1 as LGHNA and CDR2 as YSLEER. CDR3 amino acids: CASSQDSGTYNEQFF. CDR3 bases: TGCGCCAGCAGCCAAGATAGTGGGACATACAATGAGCAGTTCTTC.

This clonotype was counted only a few times. The chain combines TRBV20-1 with TRBJ1-6; maybe TRBD1 (6 bases). The germline V gene encodes CDR1 DFQATT and CDR2 SNEGSKA (reference sequence). This CDR3 is 14 amino acids long. V lost 2 bases, J lost 1 base, and 6 bases lay in between. CDR3 nucleotides: TGCAGTGCTAGACAGGGGTCCTATAATTCACCCCTCCACTTT. This encodes CSARQGSYNSPLHF.

The DNA for the CDR3 is TGTGCCAGCAGTTTTGAGGGTCTAAGCAATCAGCCCCAGCATTTT. This gives the protein CASSFEGLSNQPQHF. This sequence joins TRBV28 and TRBJ1-5; D gene ambiguous. Germline CDR1 is MDHEN and CDR2 is SYDVKM. This CDR3 contains 15 residues. V was trimmed by 3 bases and J by 1 base, leaving 10 bases between them.

The sample holds many counts of this clonotype. J is TRBJ2-5 and V is TRBV7-9, with D possibly being TRBD1 (6 bases). This CDR3 is 15 amino acids long. CDR1 SEHNR and CDR2 FQNEAQ come from the germline V gene (reference sequence). V was shortened by 5 bases and J by 0 bases, with 13 bases between the two germline ends. As DNA, the CDR3 is TGTGCCAGCAGCGCCCGACAGGCGTACCAAGAGACCCAGTACTTC. Its translation: CASSARQAYQETQYF. The whole variable domain, filled in from reference TRBV7-9 and TRBJ2-5, reads DTGVSQNPRHKITKRGQNVTFRCDPISEHNRLYWYRQTLGQGPEFLTYFQNEAQLEKSRLLSDRFSAERPKGSFSTLEIQRTEQGDSAMYLCASSARQAYQETQYFGPGTRLLVL.

The chain recombines TRBV24-1 with TRBJ2-3; possibly TRBD2 for D (6 bases). This CDR3 comprises 15 residues. Per germline, CDR1 KGHDR and CDR2 SFDVKD. Trimming took 7 bases from V and 0 from J, leaving 13 bases between them. The CDR3 DNA sequence: TGTGCCACCAGCTTTAGCGGTTCTAGCACAGATACGCAGTATTTT. Translation gives CATSFSGSSTDTQYF.

There are many counts of this clonotype. The V call is TRBV12-3 or TRBV12-4, the J call TRBJ1-1; the D gene is possibly TRBD1 (5 bases). CDR3 size: 16 residues. Trimming took off 2 bases at V and 4 bases at J, with 17 bases between the two ends. This CDR3 is CASSLRLRGRVTEAFF. CDR3 nucleotides: TGTGCCAGCAGTTTAAGGTTGAGGGGTCGGGTCACTGAAGCTTTCTTT.

J is TRBJ1-1 and V is TRBV6-2 or TRBV6-3; the D gene is possibly TRBD1 (6 bases). The CDR3 length is 16 residues. Trimming took off 2 bases at V and 1 base at J, with 14 bases between the two ends. Germline V gives CDR1 MNHEY, CDR2 SVGEGT. CDR3 residues: CASSYREGVRNTEAFF. CDR3 coding DNA: TGTGCCAGCAGTTACAGGGAGGGGGTAAGGAACACTGAAGCTTTCTTT.

This clonotype was observed at least ten times. The gene calls are TRBV4-1 and TRBJ2-1; 7 positions match TRBD1. The trim removed 3 bases at V and 9 bases at J, leaving 5 bases unmatched. There are 13 residues in the CDR3. From germline, CDR1 is MGHRA and CDR2 YSYEKL. In DNA, the CDR3 is TGCGCCAGCAGCCACCTAGGACAGGTTGAGCAGTTCTTC. This gives the protein CASSHLGQVEQFF.

This clonotype has a handful of counts. No conserved phenylalanine or tryptophan ends this CDR3, so it is likely a read error. It is unclear where the CDR3 begins or ends on the DNA, so no DNA is shown, and the CDR3 is as TCRdb lists it. V and J are TRBV7-9 and TRBJ2-7; the D call in the table, TRBD1, was not verified against the DNA. Germline V lookup: CDR1 SEHNR, CDR2 FQNEAQ (reference sequence). Ends included, the CDR3 has 14 residues. The CDR3 loop reads CASSAGGGTGIRLY.

The J gene is TRBJ1-3, the V gene TRBV2; D might be TRBD1 (5 bases). Trimming took 9 bases from V and 0 from J, leaving 15 bases between them. This CDR3 spans 15 amino acids. Germline lookup yields CDR1 SNHLY and CDR2 FYNNEI. In nucleotides, the CDR3 is TGTGCCAGTATGGGGCGAGGCAGCTCTGGAAACACCATATATTTT. Translating it yields CASMGRGSSGNTIYF. Based on the CDR3 plus reference TRBV2 and TRBJ1-3, the full variable domain is EPEVTQTPSHQVTQMGQEVILRCVPISNHLYFYWYRQILGQKVEFLVSFYNNEISEKSEIFDDQFSVERPDGSNFTLKIRSTKLEDSAMYFCASMGRGSSGNTIYFGEGSWLTVV.

This clonotype was seen repeatedly, ten times or more. The chain joins TRBV7-6 to TRBJ1-5; D perhaps matches TRBD1 (6 bases). Deletions cut 2 bases from V and 7 bases from J, with 18 bases between. This CDR3 has 16 residues. Germline CDR1 reads SGHVS; CDR2 reads FNYEAQ. This CDR3 is CASSLQGGGFNQPQHF. The CDR3 bases are TGTGCCAGCAGCTTACAAGGGGGGGGTTTTAACCAGCCCCAGCATTTT.